This TCR beta chain was sequenced for a study of vaccination effects on CD4 cells after COVID-19. Whole-study findings and limits: There was marked clonal contraction among infection- and vaccine-induced clones late after vaccination.

Following culture for about ten days, CD4+ T cells were isolated. Fresh IL-2-containing medium replaced half the medium on days 3 and 7. The protocol was immunoSEQ multiplex PCR, while the TCRdb copy is restricted to in-frame clones and leaves out a portion. The sample records approximately 46,000 clones, around 76% being singletons. Comment on this clone: Its antigen remains unidentified.

CDR1 and CDR2 (germline): SGHTA, FQGNSA. The CDR3 is made up of 15 amino acids. Trimming at V came to 4 bases and at J to 4 bases, leaving 3 bases not matched to a gene. The chain combines TRBV7-2 with TRBJ2-1; 11 nucleotides match TRBD2. The receptor comes from a human donor who had a prior SARS-CoV-2 infection. Sequenced material: CD4+ T cells from PBMCs cultured without peptide, taken before COVID-19 vaccination. The CDR3 region is CASSSSGGFYNEQFF. DNA for the CDR3: TGTGCCAGCAGCTCTAGCGGGGGGTTTTACAATGAGCAGTTCTTC.